This TCR beta chain was obtained from a study of T cells in Graves' hyperthyroidism and ophthalmopathy. This clonotype was observed a few times. Germline CDR1 SGDLS, CDR2 YYNGEE. The CDR3 totals 15 residues. Trimming cost V 0 bases and J 0 bases, with 7 bases left between them. RNA transcripts provided the source from which TCR beta CDR3 regions were amplified. During a first-round RT-PCR of the TCR CDR3, the HTBI primer set was used. Using its own MiXCR run on the multiplex PCR reads, TCRdb lists one record per CDR3 protein. The data contain around 380,000 distinct CDR3 sequences, approximately 13% of them singletons.

This TCR derives from a young man with Graves' hyperthyroidism that later progressed to Graves' ophthalmopathy. What was sequenced was blood. The genes are TRBV9 and TRBJ1-5, with D possibly matching TRBD1 (5 bases). As DNA, the CDR3 is TGTGCCAGCAGCGTAGGCAGGGTTAGCAATCAGCCCCAGCATTTT. Translated: CASSVGRVSNQPQHF.